This TCR beta chain emerged from a study of spatial heterogeneity in lung cancer. Study-wide results and caveats: The study estimated approximately 7% alpha and more than 11% beta chain coverage of tumor T cells. Tumor mutation counts were tracked by expanded intratumoral alpha and beta TCR counts.

Time point of the sample: sample taken at primary tumor resection. The approximately 72 donors had untreated early-stage non-small cell lung cancer. Extraction of whole RNA from tumor, nontumor lung or frozen PBMC preceded unsorted sequencing. There are 15 residues in the CDR3. V was pared by 2 bases and J by 6 bases, with 5 bases of the junction left unmatched. Germline CDR1 and CDR2: SGHTA and FQGNSA. This clonotype was counted ten times or more. Its specificity is unknown. This beta chain appears as a stray read in a library generated for alpha chains; its size is not informative. Every individual TCR cDNA molecule carried its own unique molecular identifier, which allowed correction of PCR and sequencing errors. MiXCR was run by TCRdb on the 5' RACE reads, yielding one entry per CDR3 protein. The table includes approximately 13,000 distinct CDR3 sequences, under 6% detected once.

Here the sequenced sample was lung tumor tissue, taken at surgery. The source is a male donor with early-stage non-small cell lung cancer. The chain recombines TRBV7-2 with TRBJ2-2, with TRBD1 matching 8 bases. DNA of the CDR3: TGTGCCAGCAGCTTAATCAGGGGGCTTGCCGGGGAGCTGTTTTTT. This sequence encodes CASSLIRGLAGELFF.